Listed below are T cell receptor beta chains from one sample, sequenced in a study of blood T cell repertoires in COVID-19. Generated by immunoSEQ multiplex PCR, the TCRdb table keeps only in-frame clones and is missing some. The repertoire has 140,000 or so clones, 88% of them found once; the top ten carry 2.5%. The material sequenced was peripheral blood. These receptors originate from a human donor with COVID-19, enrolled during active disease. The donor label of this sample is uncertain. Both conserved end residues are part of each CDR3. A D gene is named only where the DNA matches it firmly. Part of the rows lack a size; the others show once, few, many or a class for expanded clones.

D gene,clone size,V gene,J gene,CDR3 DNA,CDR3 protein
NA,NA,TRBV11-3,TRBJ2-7,TGTGCCAGCAGCTTGGACCCGGTCCGGGGAATCTACGAGCAGTACTTC,CASSLDPVRGIYEQYF
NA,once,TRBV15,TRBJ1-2,TGTGCCACCATGAATCAGGGCGGCTATGGCTACACCTTC,CATMNQGGYGYTF
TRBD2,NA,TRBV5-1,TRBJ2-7,TGCGCCAGCAGCGGACAGACTAGCGGGAGAAAACTTATCGGTTACGAGCAGTACTTC,CASSGQTSGRKLIGYEQYF
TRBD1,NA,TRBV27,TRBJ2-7,TGTGCCAGCAGAACAGGGGGCCGGCAGTACTTC,CASRTGGRQYF
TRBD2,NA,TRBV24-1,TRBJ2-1,TGTGCCACCAGTGAATCTAGCGGGGGCTTTTTAGATGAGCAGTTCTTC,CATSESSGGFLDEQFF
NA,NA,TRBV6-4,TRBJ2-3,TGTGCCAGCAGTGATATAGCCGCAGATACGCAGTATTTT,CASSDIAADTQYF
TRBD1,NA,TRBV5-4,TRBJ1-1,TGTGCCAGCAGCTCCAGGGGGCTCACTGAAGCTTTCTTT,CASSSRGLTEAFF
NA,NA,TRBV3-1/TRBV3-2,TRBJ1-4,TGTGCCAGCTCCCAACAGGGAACTAATGAAAAACTGTTTTTT,CASSQQGTNEKLFF
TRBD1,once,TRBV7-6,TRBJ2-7,TGTGCCAGCAGCGTGGGACAGGGGCGCTCCTACGAGCAGTACTTC,CASSVGQGRSYEQYF
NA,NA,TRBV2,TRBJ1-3,TGTGCCAGCAGTGAGATCGGGGGTCCTGGAAACACCATATATTTT,CASSEIGGPGNTIYF
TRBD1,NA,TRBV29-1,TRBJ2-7,TGCAGCGTTGTACCAGGGGGCGAAGCCTACGAGCAGTACTTC,CSVVPGGEAYEQYF
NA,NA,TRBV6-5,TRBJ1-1,TGTGCCAGTCGGGGTTTGCAGGACTTGAACACTGAAGCTTTCTTT,CASRGLQDLNTEAFF
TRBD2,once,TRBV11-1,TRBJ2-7,TGTGCCAGCAGCCACGCGGAGACTAGCGGAAGGCAGTACTTC,CASSHAETSGRQYF
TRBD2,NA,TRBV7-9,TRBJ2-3,TGTGCCAGCGCCCGACTAGCGGGAGCCCGTAGCACAGATACGCAGTATTTT,CASARLAGARSTDTQYF
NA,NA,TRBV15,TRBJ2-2,TGTGCCACCAGCCCCCGATTCCTAGATACCGGGGAGCTGTTTTTT,CATSPRFLDTGELFF
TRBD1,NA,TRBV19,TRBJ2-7,TGTGCCAGTAGTATAGGGGGCACAGGGGTCACCTCCTACGAGCAGTACTTC,CASSIGGTGVTSYEQYF
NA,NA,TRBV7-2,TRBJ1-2,TGTGCCAGCAGCTTAATTAGGGGCAATGGCTACACCTTC,CASSLIRGNGYTF
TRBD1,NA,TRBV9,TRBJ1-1,TGTGCCAGCAGCACCGGGACAGGTCGAAAAATTGAAGCTTTCTTT,CASSTGTGRKIEAFF
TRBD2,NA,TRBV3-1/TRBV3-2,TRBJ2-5,TGTGCCAGCAGCCAGGACCTAGCGGGGGTGAAGACCCAGTACTTC,CASSQDLAGVKTQYF
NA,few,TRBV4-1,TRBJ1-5,TGCGCCAGCAGCCCGAGGGGGTCCAATCAGCCCCAGCATTTT,CASSPRGSNQPQHF
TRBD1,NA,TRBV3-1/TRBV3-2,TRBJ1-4,TGTGCCAGCAGTCCGGGACAGGGAAATGAAAAACTGTTTTTT,CASSPGQGNEKLFF
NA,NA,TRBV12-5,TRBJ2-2,TGTGCTAGTGGTTTTCCCTGGACTCTTAACACCGGGGAGCTGTTTTTT,CASGFPWTLNTGELFF
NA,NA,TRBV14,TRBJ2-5,TGTGCCAGCAGCCTACTCCTAGGGACCCAGTACTTC,CASSLLLGTQYF
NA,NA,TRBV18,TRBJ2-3,TGTGCCAGCTCACCCGGGACACCTAGCACAGATACGCAGTATTTT,CASSPGTPSTDTQYF
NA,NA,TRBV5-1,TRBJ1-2,TGCGCCAGCAGCTTGGGTGGGCCCGAAAAGTATGGCTACACCTTC,CASSLGGPEKYGYTF
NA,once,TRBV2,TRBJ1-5,TGTGCCAGCAGCCAGGCCTCGGGTGGAGGCGCCGATAGCAATCAGCCCCAGCATTTT,CASSQASGGGADSNQPQHF
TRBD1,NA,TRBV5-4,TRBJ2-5,TGTGCCAGCAGTACAGGGACAGGGGAATGGCAGACCCAGTACTTC,CASSTGTGEWQTQYF
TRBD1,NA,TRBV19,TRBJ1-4,TGTGCCAGTTACGACGGGACAGGGGATGAAAAACTGTTTTTT,CASYDGTGDEKLFF
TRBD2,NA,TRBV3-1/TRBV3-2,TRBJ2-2,TGTGCCAGCAGCCAGGGACTAGCGGCCTCCGAGACTAGAGGGAACACCGGGGAGCTGTTTTTT,CASSQGLAASETRGNTGELFF
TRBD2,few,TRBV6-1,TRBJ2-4,TGTGCCAGCAGTGGATTAGCGGGAGGGCCGATAAACATTCAGTACTTC,CASSGLAGGPINIQYF
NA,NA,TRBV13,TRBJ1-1,TGTGCCAGCAGCCGCAGGAACACTGAAGCTTTCTTT,CASSRRNTEAFF
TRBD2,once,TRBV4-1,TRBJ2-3,TGCGCCAGCAGCCAAGTGTTTAGGGAGGGTCCCCTCACAGATACGCAGTATTTT,CASSQVFREGPLTDTQYF
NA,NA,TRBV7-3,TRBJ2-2,TGTGCCAGCAGCTTAAATGCGCTAGTGGACACCGGGGAGCTGTTTTTT,CASSLNALVDTGELFF
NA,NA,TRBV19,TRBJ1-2,TGTGCCAGTAGTCGTTCTAATAGTGGCTACACCTTC,CASSRSNSGYTF
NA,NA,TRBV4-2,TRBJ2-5,TGTGCCAGCAGCCAAGGAGTATCGGAGAAAGAGACCCAGTACTTC,CASSQGVSEKETQYF
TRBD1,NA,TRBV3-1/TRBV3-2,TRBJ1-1,TGTGCCAGCAGGGCTGGGGAAGGGGGCTTGGCTTTCTTT,CASRAGEGGLAFF
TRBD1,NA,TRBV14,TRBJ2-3,TGTGCCAGCAGCCGACCCGGTGTTTTGGGGGCAGGACAGGGCAGCACAGATACGCAGTATTTT,CASSRPGVLGAGQGSTDTQYF
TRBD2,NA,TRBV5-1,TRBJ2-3,TGCGCCAGCAGTTTCCTGGGACTGGCCGCCGGGGGGGATACGCAGTATTTT,CASSFLGLAAGGDTQYF
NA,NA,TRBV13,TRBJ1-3,TGTGCCAGCAGCTTAGACAACACTGGAAACACCATATATTTT,CASSLDNTGNTIYF
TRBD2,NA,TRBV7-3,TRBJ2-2,TGTGCCAGCAGTCCGGGACTAGCGGCAGCCGGGGAGCTGTTTTTT,CASSPGLAAAGELFF
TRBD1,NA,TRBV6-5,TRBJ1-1,TGTGCCAGCAGTCCCGGGGACAGACTGAACACTGAAGCTTTCTTT,CASSPGDRLNTEAFF
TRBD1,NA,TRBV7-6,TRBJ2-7,TGTGCCAGCAGCCCCGAGGACAGGGTCCCCTACGAGCAGTACTTC,CASSPEDRVPYEQYF
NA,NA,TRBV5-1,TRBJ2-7,TGCGCCAGCAGCTCGGCTCCCAGCGCCCGCTCCTACGAGCAGTACTTC,CASSSAPSARSYEQYF
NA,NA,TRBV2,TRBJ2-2,TGTGCCAGCAGCCTAGAACGGGAAGGGGAGCTGTTTTTT,CASSLEREGELFF
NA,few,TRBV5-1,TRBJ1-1,TGCGCCAGCAGCGACGGGACAACGGCTGAAGCTTTCTTT,CASSDGTTAEAFF
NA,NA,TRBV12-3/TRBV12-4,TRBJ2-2,TGTGCCAGCAGTTCGACAGATACCGGGGAGCTGTTTTTT,CASSSTDTGELFF
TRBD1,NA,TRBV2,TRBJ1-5,TGTGCCAGCAGTGAAGCTACAGGGGGAAACAATCAGCCCCAGCATTTT,CASSEATGGNNQPQHF
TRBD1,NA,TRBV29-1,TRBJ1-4,TGCAGCGTTGTGGAGGGGGCTTCTAATGAAAAACTGTTTTTT,CSVVEGASNEKLFF
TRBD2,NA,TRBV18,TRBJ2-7,TGTGCCAGCTCACCCTCACTAGCGAGGGAGCAGTACTTC,CASSPSLAREQYF
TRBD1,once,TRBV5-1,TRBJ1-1,TGCGCCAGCGCTCCCGGGACAGCGAACACTGAAGCTTTCTTT,CASAPGTANTEAFF
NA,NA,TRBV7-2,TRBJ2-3,TGTGCCAGCAGCCCGGGGTACACAGATACGCAGTATTTT,CASSPGYTDTQYF
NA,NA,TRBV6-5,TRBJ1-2,TGTGCCAGCCTCCGCCCAACAATCGGGGGCTACACCTTC,CASLRPTIGGYTF
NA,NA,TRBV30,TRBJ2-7,TGTGCCTGGAGCCGCCGGTACGAGCAGTACTTC,CAWSRRYEQYF
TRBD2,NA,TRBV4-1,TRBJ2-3,TGCGCCAGCAGCCAAAGCGGACTAGTGAGCACAGATACGCAGTATTTT,CASSQSGLVSTDTQYF